This TCR beta chain derives from a study of T cells in Graves' hyperthyroidism and ophthalmopathy (dated by TCRdb to the late 2010s). General notes on the study: Peripheral blood samples were taken at the time of initial diagnosis, prior to any treatment. To identify distinguishing TCR V-J signatures, a discovery cohort of some 99 patients was used, comprising some 45 with Graves' ophthalmopathy and under 60 with stable Graves' hyperthyroidism. Whether ophthalmopathy could be predicted prospectively was tested in an independent validation cohort made up of roughly 20 hyperthyroidism patients plus 17 patients who later progressed to ophthalmopathy. For training and testing, the 110 or so patients in the discovery cohort were randomly divided in a 7:3 ratio. Thyroid tissue and blood T-cell repertoires from about six Graves' hyperthyroidism patients were also compared in the study. Once sampling was done, hyperthyroidism patients were given methimazole at a starting dose of 30 mg daily, whereas ophthalmopathy patients were given high-dose intravenous methylprednisolone. The paper reports TCR Vbeta CDR3 sequencing of fewer than 150 peripheral blood samples: under 45 ophthalmopathy, some 80 hyperthyroidism and around 17 progressor patients.

General study outcomes and caveats: Most expanded thyroid clonotypes (frequency above 0.001) were also found in blood, which suggests that blood repertoires may mirror thyroid immune responses. In validation, the model predicted progression to ophthalmopathy with 55% to 71% sensitivity and 72% to 75% specificity, a median of 6.5 months before onset. No statistical method was used to fix the sample size in advance, and group allocation was not hidden from the investigators. A 13 V-J signature model separated ophthalmopathy from stable hyperthyroidism, with approximately 87% sensitivity and approximately 81% specificity in cross-validation and 80%/75% in testing.

Stable Graves' hyperthyroidism was defined as no progression to ophthalmopathy during 18 months of follow-up. The hyperthyroidism patients were between 18 and 65 years old and newly diagnosed, with a disease duration of less than 2 months. The study excluded patients with uncontrolled infections, other autoimmune diseases, pregnancy or lactation. Diagnoses relied on clinical symptoms, serum thyroxine and TRAb, thyroid ultrasound and orbital computed tomography. PBMCs were isolated from about 10 ml of fresh peripheral blood by Ficoll-Paque density gradient centrifugation. Total RNA was extracted with Trizol reagent, and quality was checked on an Agilent 2100 Bioanalyzer. The TCR beta CDR3 regions were amplified from the RNA transcripts. For the first round of RT-PCR on the TCR CDR3, the HTBI primer set was used together with the Qiagen OneStep RT-PCR kit. Libraries were constructed in a second round of multiplex PCR, after which size selection and purification were carried out. The libraries were sequenced on an Illumina HiSeq2000 using paired-end 100 bp reads. Under the source paper's analysis protocol: Raw data were processed with SOAPnuke, discarding reads with adapters, uncalled bases, mean Phred below 15, or no exact constant-primer or identifier match. High-quality paired reads were merged using COPE v1.2.5, and each unique nucleotide sequence was defined as a clonotype. Clonotypes were aligned to IMGT TRBV, TRBD and TRBJ reference segments using MiTCR v1.1. Only V-J combinations with frequency above 0.0001, covering about 99% of repertoires, were analysed. The TCS score was defined as F50 (clonal expansion) divided by E x V (chaos), with BLOSUM62-based TCRdist calculated between CDR3 peptides within each V-J. Welch's t-statistics and random forest reduced fewer than 600 V-J features to around 14, which were used in a naive Bayes classifier (R e1071). TCRdb reanalyzed the raw reads on its own, using fastp at Q25 for trimming and MiXCR for clone calling, and kept in-frame beta chains. Entries are consolidated by CDR3 protein sequence, retaining the most common genes and DNA. The V and J calls come from TCRdb's annotation, not from the publication. The sample table holds approximately 640,000 distinct CDR3 sequences, of which approximately 15% were seen once. Roughly a sixth of the sample rests with the top ten.

This clonotype was picked up a small number of times. The clone's antigen remains unknown. No base-level quality is on record; no much larger clone is a single base apart. CDR1 and CDR2 were assigned from the germline V gene as MDHEN and SYDVKM. V was cut back by 8 bases and J by 1 base, leaving a gap of 8 bases between them. The CDR3 has 12 amino acids, counting the end cysteine and phenylalanine. Only the CDR3 portion is preserved as DNA: 36 bases, with reading frame beginning at the first base. The sequence derives from a middle-aged man with Graves' hyperthyroidism. The sequencing input was blood. Recombination connected TRBV28 to TRBJ1-1; the D gene cannot be named for sure. The CDR3 loop reads CASHPTNTEAFF. The nucleotide sequence reads as follows: TGTGCCAGCCATCCGACGAACACTGAAGCTTTCTTT. Where the CDR3 stops, the reference TRBV28 and TRBJ1-1 genes take over; the full variable domain is DVKVTQSSRYLVKRTGEKVFLECVQDMDHENMFWYRQDPGLGLRLIYFSYDVKMKEKGDIPEGYSVSREKKERFSLILESASTNQTSMYLCASHPTNTEAFFGQGTRLTVV.